The clone carrying this TCR beta chain was counted ten times or more. This entry is derived from a study of esophageal squamous cell carcinoma under preoperative chemotherapy. The CDR3 is 15 residues long. CDR1 SGHTA and CDR2 FQGNSA come from the germline V gene. V shed 2 bases, J shed 2 bases, and the junction held 4 bases outside the gene matches. The time point: after preoperative PTX-NDP chemotherapy. TCRdb independently ran MiXCR on the PCR reads; one entry per CDR3 protein. This sample has about 9,600 distinct CDR3 sequences, with under 55% found just once. The biological material was taken from a patient given preoperative chemotherapy. The source of this sequence is a human donor with esophageal squamous cell carcinoma. The donor label of this sample is uncertain. This chain links TRBV7-2 with TRBJ2-5; 8 bases align to TRBD1. The CDR3 DNA follows: TGTGCCAGCAGCTTAAGGACAGGGAATCAAGAGACCCAGTACTTC. Residues: CASSLRTGNQETQYF.